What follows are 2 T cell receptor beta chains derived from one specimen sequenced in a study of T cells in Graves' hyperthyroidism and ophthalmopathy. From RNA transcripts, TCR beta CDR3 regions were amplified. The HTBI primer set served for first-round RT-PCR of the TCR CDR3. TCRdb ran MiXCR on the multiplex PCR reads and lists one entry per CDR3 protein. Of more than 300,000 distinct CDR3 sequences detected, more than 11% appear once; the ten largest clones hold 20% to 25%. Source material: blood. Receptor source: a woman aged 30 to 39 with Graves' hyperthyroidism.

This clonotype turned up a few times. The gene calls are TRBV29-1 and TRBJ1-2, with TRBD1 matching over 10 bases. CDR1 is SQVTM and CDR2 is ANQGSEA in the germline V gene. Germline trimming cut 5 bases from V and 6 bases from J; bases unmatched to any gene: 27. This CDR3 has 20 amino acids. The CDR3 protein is CSVSSDFFRDRGIERDGYTF. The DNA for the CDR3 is TGCAGCGTTTCGTCGGACTTCTTCCGGGACAGGGGAATAGAGAGGGATGGCTACACCTTC.

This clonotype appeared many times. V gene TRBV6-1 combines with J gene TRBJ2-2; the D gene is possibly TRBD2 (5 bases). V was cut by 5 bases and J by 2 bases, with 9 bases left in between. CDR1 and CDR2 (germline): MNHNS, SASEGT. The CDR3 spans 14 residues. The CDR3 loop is CASSPSGNTGELFF. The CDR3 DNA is TGTGCCAGCAGTCCTTCGGGAAACACCGGGGAGCTGTTTTTT.